Only a few counts were recorded for the clone carrying this TCR beta chain. Its antigen remains unknown. Unmatched junction bases numbered 4, after V lost 3 bases and J lost 3 bases. CDR1 is DFQATT and CDR2 is SNEGSKA in the germline V gene (reference sequence). This CDR3 has 13 residues. This entry is derived from a study of vaccination and CD4 T cells after COVID-19. About the study: SARS-CoV-2, HCoV-NL63, HCoV-OC43 and HCoV-229E supplied the overlapping spike peptides used to stimulate cells.

The study sequenced cultured CD4+ T cell DNA using the Oncomine TCR Beta short-read assay. MiXCR, run by TCRdb on the PCR reads, gives a single entry per CDR3 protein. The profile shows around 20,000 distinct CDR3 sequences, around 45% of them singletons. The treatment denotes: approximately nine-day PBMC culture with coronavirus spike peptide pools or control peptides (ViraFEST assay). ViraFEST stimulated the growth of antigen-specific T cells using peptide pools and subsequently profiled their TCRs by sequencing. The sequence was obtained from a human donor who had recovered from COVID-19. The rearrangement joins TRBV20-1 to TRBJ1-1, with 7 bases aligning to TRBD1. The specimen was CD4+ T cells from blood, cultured in vitro. The CDR3 is CSASGDSYTEAFF. CDR3 nucleotides: TGCAGTGCTAGCGGGGACAGTTACACTGAAGCTTTCTTT.